The sequence of this TCR beta chain was determined in a study of Graves' ophthalmopathy and Graves' hyperthyroidism. Study-wide results and caveats: Blood also held most thyroid clonotypes expanded above 0.001 frequency.

Concerning this clonotype: Its matching antigen is unknown.

CDR3 regions of TCR beta were amplified from RNA transcripts. First-round RT-PCR relied on HTBI primers, and a second-round multiplex PCR came next. A single record per CDR3 protein comes from TCRdb applying MiXCR to the multiplex PCR reads. The sample holds approximately 1.2 million distinct CDR3 sequences, 35% to 45% seen once. The CDR3 loop spans 14 amino acids. Germline assignment: CDR1 SNHLY and CDR2 FYNNEI. The V end was cut by 2 bases, the J end by 4 bases, with 11 bases between. The specimen was peripheral blood or thyroid tissue (not recorded which). The chain couples TRBV2 to TRBJ1-1, with D unclear. The TCR comes from an adult man with Graves' hyperthyroidism. The CDR3, as DNA: TGTGCCAGCAGTGAAATCGGGGAGAGCACTGAAGCTTTCTTT. This gives the protein CASSEIGESTEAFF.